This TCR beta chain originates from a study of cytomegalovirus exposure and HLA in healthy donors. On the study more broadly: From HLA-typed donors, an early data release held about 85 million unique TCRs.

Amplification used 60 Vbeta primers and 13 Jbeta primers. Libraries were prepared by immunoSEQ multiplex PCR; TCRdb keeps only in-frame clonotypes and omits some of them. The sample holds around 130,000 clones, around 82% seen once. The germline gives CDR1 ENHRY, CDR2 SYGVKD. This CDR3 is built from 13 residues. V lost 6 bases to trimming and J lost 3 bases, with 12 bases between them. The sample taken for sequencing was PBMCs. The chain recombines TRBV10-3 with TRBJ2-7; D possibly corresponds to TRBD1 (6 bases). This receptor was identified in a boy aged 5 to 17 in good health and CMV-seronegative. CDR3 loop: CAIRQGSDYEQYF. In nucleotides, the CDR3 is TGTGCCATCAGACAGGGATCCGACTACGAGCAGTACTTC.